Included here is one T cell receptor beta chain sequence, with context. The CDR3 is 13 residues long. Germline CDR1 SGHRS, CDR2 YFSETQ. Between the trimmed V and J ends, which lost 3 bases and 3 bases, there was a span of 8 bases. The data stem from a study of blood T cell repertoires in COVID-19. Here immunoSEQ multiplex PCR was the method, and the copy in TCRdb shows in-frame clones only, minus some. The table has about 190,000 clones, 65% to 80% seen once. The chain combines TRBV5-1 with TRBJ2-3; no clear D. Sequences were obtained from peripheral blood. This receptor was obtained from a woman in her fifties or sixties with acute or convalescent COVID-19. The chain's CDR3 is CASSWAETDTQYF. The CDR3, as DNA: TGCGCCAGCAGCTGGGCAGAGACAGATACGCAGTATTTT. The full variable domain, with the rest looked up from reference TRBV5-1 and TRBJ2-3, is KAGVTQTPRYLIKTRGQQVTLSCSPISGHRSVSWYQQTPGQGLQFLFEYFSETQRNKGNFPGRFSGRQFSNSRSEMNVSTLELGDSALYLCASSWAETDTQYFGPGTRLTVL.